The 27 T cell receptor beta chains presented below share a single source sample, sequenced in a study of T cells expressing NK-cell markers. From its re-call of the 5' RACE reads, TCRdb lists each CDR3 protein once, without DNA. The record lists some 190,000 distinct CDR3 sequences, of which the ten most abundant hold 20% to 25%. Sequencing used blood T cells: a sorted CD56 or NKG2C T cell subset, CD4+ or CD8+ T cells, or bulk PBMC T cells (not recorded which). These receptors all stem from a man between 18 and 69 years old in good health.

The chain employs TRBV18 and TRBJ1-2. The CDR3 runs to 15 residues. Germline V gene sequence: CDR1 KGHSH, CDR2 LQKENI. The CDR3 loop reads CASSDRDGANYGYTF.

The J gene is TRBJ2-1, the V gene TRBV7-9; TCRdb's D call, TRBD1, is unchecked because there is no DNA. Germline V lookup: CDR1 SEHNR, CDR2 FQNEAQ (reference sequence). This CDR3 spans 16 amino acids. This CDR3 reads CASSLRTPFPYNEQFF. Filled out from reference TRBV7-9 and TRBJ2-1, the complete variable domain reads DTGVSQNPRHKITKRGQNVTFRCDPISEHNRLYWYRQTLGQGPEFLTYFQNEAQLEKSRLLSDRFSAERPKGSFSTLEIQRTEQGDSAMYLCASSLRTPFPYNEQFFGPGTRLTVL.

The chain joins TRBV28 to TRBJ1-1. In germline, CDR1 is MDHEN, CDR2 SYDVKM. This CDR3 region has 12 residues. This chain's CDR3 is CASTETNTEAFF.

The V call is TRBV6-5, the J call TRBJ1-1. The CDR3 has 15 amino acids. Germline CDR1 MNHEY, CDR2 SVGAGI. CDR3 loop: CASSYKGEVNTEAFF.

The chain carries TRBV6-1 and TRBJ2-2; checking the TCRdb D call of TRBD1 is not possible without DNA. The germline V gene encodes CDR1 MNHNS and CDR2 SASEGT. The length of the CDR3 is 13 residues. The CDR3 protein is CASSPGWTGELFF.

This chain links TRBV7-3 with TRBJ2-1; no DNA is available, so the TRBD2 call from TCRdb remains unchecked. The CDR3 contains 16 residues. The germline V gene has CDR1 SGHTA and CDR2 FQGTGA. This chain's CDR3 is CASSLSGGDSYNEQFF.

This chain links TRBV27 with TRBJ1-1; TCRdb lists TRBD1, though no DNA is available to test this call. This CDR3 has 16 residues. Germline V gene lookup returns CDR1 MNHEY and CDR2 SMNVEV (reference sequence). The CDR3 is CASSSQGLGIYTEAFF.

V gene TRBV28 combines with J gene TRBJ2-5; TCRdb proposes TRBD1, but this gene call is untestable without DNA. This CDR3 spans 15 amino acids. The germline V gene has CDR1 MDHEN and CDR2 SYDVKM. CDR3 loop: CASSLISDRKETQYF.

The chain links TRBV11-2 to TRBJ2-7. CDR1 and CDR2 from the germline V gene are SGHAT and FQNNGV. The CDR3 has 15 amino acids. CDR3 amino acids: CASSLDLGLTYEQYF.

J is TRBJ1-2 and V is TRBV14. The CDR3 is 15 amino acids. Germline CDR1 and CDR2: SGHDN and FVKESK. CDR3 loop: CASSQVFPASYGYTF.

The chain uses TRBV27 and TRBJ1-2; no DNA is available, so the TRBD1 call from TCRdb remains unchecked. This CDR3 is 15 amino acids long. Germline V gene sequence: CDR1 MNHEY, CDR2 SMNVEV (reference sequence). The CDR3 loop is CASSHQGQGNYGYTF.

The rearrangement links TRBV25-1 to TRBJ2-3; the TCRdb D gene call, TRBD2, has no DNA to confirm it. Germline values: CDR1 MGHDK, CDR2 SYGVNS. This CDR3 contains 15 residues. CDR3 in amino acids: CASRVTSRLLDTQYF.

V gene TRBV12-3 or TRBV12-4 combines with J gene TRBJ1-5; absent DNA, TCRdb's TRBD1 call cannot be checked. The CDR3 has 15 residues. CDR3 sequence: CASSLGRWGDPGPHF.

The J gene is TRBJ2-3, the V gene TRBV12-3 or TRBV12-4; the D call of TRBD1 rests on TCRdb alone, since no DNA is present to check it. CDR3 length: 13 amino acids. CDR3: CASRSGTGIGQYF.

This sequence joins TRBV28 and TRBJ1-6. CDR3 length: 14 amino acids. Germline CDR1 reads MDHEN; CDR2 reads SYDVKM. CDR3: CASSLRAFVSPLHF.

The genes are TRBV6-1 and TRBJ2-7; checking the TCRdb D call of TRBD2 is not possible without DNA. CDR1 is MNHNS and CDR2 is SASEGT in the germline V gene. The CDR3 length is 14 residues. CDR3: CASSPPWGPYEQYF.

The chain couples TRBV7-9 to TRBJ2-1; the D call of TRBD2 rests on TCRdb alone, since no DNA is present to check it. Germline-derived CDR1 and CDR2 are SEHNR and FQNEAQ (reference sequence). The CDR3 consists of 16 residues. CDR3 amino acids: CASSDRLAGGYNEQFF.

The J gene is TRBJ2-1, the V gene TRBV9; TCRdb proposes TRBD1, but this gene call is untestable without DNA. CDR3 length: 15 amino acids. Germline V gene sequence: CDR1 SGDLS, CDR2 YYNGEE. CDR3 loop: CASSVGRGPRDEQFF.

This chain uses TRBV6-1 with TRBJ2-1; the TRBD1 assignment by TCRdb is unverifiable without DNA. This CDR3 is built from 11 residues. Looked up from germline, CDR1 is MNHNS and CDR2 is SASEGT. The CDR3 loop reads CASTGGYEQFF.

J is TRBJ2-1 and V is TRBV4-2. In germline, CDR1 is LGHNA, CDR2 YNFKEQ. CDR3 length: 16 amino acids. This chain's CDR3 is CASSQADGEIYNEQFF.

The chain links TRBV4-1 to TRBJ2-7. Germline V gene sequence: CDR1 MGHRA, CDR2 YSYEKL. The CDR3 is made up of 14 amino acids. CDR3 loop: CASSQAGGVYEQYF.

The chain uses TRBV2 and TRBJ2-1. The CDR3 is 14 amino acids. The V gene's germline CDR1 is SNHLY and CDR2 FYNNEI. The CDR3 loop reads CASSEWSNYNEQFF.

The V call is TRBV20-1, the J call TRBJ2-7; lacking DNA, the TRBD2 call made by TCRdb goes unchecked. The CDR3 is 12 amino acids. The V gene's germline CDR1 is DFQATT and CDR2 SNEGSKA (reference sequence). CDR3 loop: CSGTSGFYEQYF.

V and J are TRBV12-3 or TRBV12-4 and TRBJ1-1; the TCRdb call, TRBD1, lacks DNA for checking. The CDR3 is made up of 17 amino acids. CDR3 sequence reads: CASSSSWTGRTNTEAFF.

This chain uses TRBV12-3 or TRBV12-4 with TRBJ2-1. The CDR3 consists of 12 residues. The CDR3 here is CASSLGALWQFF.

V gene TRBV9 combines with J gene TRBJ1-2. The germline gives CDR1 SGDLS, CDR2 YYNGEE. The CDR3 contains 11 residues. The CDR3 protein is CASSALWGYTF.

The J gene is TRBJ1-5, the V gene TRBV2; TCRdb indicates TRBD1, and absent DNA this call remains unverified. Germline V lookup: CDR1 SNHLY, CDR2 FYNNEI. The CDR3 totals 16 residues. The CDR3 is CASSEVRAGGYQPQHF.